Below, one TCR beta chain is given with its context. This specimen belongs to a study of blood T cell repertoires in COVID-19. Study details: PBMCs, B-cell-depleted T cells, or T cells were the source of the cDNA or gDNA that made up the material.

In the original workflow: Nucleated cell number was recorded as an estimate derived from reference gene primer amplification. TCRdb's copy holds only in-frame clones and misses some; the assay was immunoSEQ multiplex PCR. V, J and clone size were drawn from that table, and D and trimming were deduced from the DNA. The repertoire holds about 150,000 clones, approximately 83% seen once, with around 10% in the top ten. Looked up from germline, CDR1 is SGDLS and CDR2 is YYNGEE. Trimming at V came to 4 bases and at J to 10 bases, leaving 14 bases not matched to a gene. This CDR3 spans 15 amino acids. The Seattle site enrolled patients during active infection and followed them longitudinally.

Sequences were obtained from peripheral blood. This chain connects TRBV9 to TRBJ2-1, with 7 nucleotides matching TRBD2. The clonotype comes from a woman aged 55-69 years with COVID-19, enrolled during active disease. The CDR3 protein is CASSPPPGGVYEQFF. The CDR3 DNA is TGTGCCAGCAGCCCTCCCCCTGGGGGGGTATACGAGCAGTTCTTC.